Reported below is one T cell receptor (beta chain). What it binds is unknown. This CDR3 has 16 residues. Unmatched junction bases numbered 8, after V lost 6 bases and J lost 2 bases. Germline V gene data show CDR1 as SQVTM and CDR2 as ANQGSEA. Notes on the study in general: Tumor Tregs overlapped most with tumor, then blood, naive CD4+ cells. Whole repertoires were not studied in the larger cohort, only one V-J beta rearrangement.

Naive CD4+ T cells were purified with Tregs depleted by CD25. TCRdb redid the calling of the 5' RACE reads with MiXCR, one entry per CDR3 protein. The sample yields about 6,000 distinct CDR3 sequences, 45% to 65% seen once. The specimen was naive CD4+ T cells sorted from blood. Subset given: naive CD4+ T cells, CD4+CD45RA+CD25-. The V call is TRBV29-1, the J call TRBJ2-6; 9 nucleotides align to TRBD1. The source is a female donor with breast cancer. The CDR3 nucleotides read TGCAGCGTCGCAGACAGGGGGGACACTGGGGCCAACGTCCTGACTTTC. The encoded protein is CSVADRGDTGANVLTF.